A selection of T cell receptor beta chains follows, all from one sample in a study of T-cell reconstitution after alpha-beta-depleted transplantation in children. One entry per CDR3 protein, called by TCRdb with MiXCR from the PCR reads. The sample lists 450,000 to 600,000 distinct CDR3 sequences, 10% to 15% occurring once. The specimen comprised PBMCs, mostly from graft donor cells, sampled 360 days after TCRalphabeta/CD19-depleted stem cell transplant. These receptors were obtained from a male patient under 18 who had a stem cell transplant for acute myeloid leukemia, so the T cells may come from the graft donor. Both conserved end residues are part of each CDR3. A D gene is named only where the DNA matches it firmly. Clone size is not always given. Where it is, it says once, few, many or a class for expanded clones.

TRBV29-1	few	TRBJ1-4	14	.	TGCAGCGTTGGGGTTTTTAGGGGCAATGAAAAACTGTTTTTT	CSVGVFRGNEKLFF
TRBV7-2	.	TRBJ1-1	15	TRBD1	TGTGCCAGCAGCTTAGTATCGACAGGGGTGGTGGAAGCTTTCTTT	CASSLVSTGVVEAFF
TRBV20-1	many	TRBJ2-3	11	.	TGCAGTGCTAGATCCCCGGATACGCAGTATTTT	CSARSPDTQYF
TRBV7-6	.	TRBJ2-1	16	TRBD1	TGTGCCAGCAGCTTAGCCGACAGGGGGTGGGTCAATGAGCAGTTCTTC	CASSLADRGWVNEQFF
TRBV27	few	TRBJ2-5	12	.	TGTGCCAGCAGTGACACCCAAGAGACCCAGTACTTC	CASSDTQETQYF
TRBV11-2	.	TRBJ1-5	15	.	TGTGCCAGCAGCTTAGACCTAGGGTTCGGGCAGCCCCAGCATTTT	CASSLDLGFGQPQHF
TRBV27	.	TRBJ2-1	17	TRBD2	TGTGCCAGCAGTTTTTCTTTTGAGACTAGCGGGTACAATGAGCAGTTCTTC	CASSFSFETSGYNEQFF
TRBV5-1	.	TRBJ2-3	16	TRBD2	TGCGCCAGCAGCTTGTCGAGCGGGGGGAGCACAGATACGCAGTATTTT	CASSLSSGGSTDTQYF
TRBV20-1	.	TRBJ2-5	16	.	TGCTGTGCGAGCACCCCGGGAAGGCAGCCTCAAGAGACCCAGTACTTC	CCASTPGRQPQETQYF
TRBV30	few	TRBJ2-2	14	.	TGTGCCTGGAGCCGAAGAGCGAACACCGGGGAGCTGTTTTTT	CAWSRRANTGELFF
TRBV28	.	TRBJ2-2	18	.	TGTGCCAGCATTCAAGACAGGCCAGGACTCGGGGGTACCGGGGAGCTGTTTTTT	CASIQDRPGLGGTGELFF
TRBV23-1	.	TRBJ2-7	14	TRBD1	TGCGCCAGCAGGCGACAGGGGGCGCGTGTCGAGCAGTACTTC	CASRRQGARVEQYF
TRBV5-1	few	TRBJ1-1	16	.	TGCGCCAGCAGCACCGACGGCAGGGCTGCCTTAAGGAGGGATTTCTTT	CASSTDGRAALRRDFF
TRBV18	.	TRBJ2-7	14	TRBD1	TGTGCCAGCTCACCTGGACAGGTACCCCACGAGCAGTACTTC	CASSPGQVPHEQYF
TRBV15	few	TRBJ2-5	20	TRBD2	TGTGCCACCAGCACCAGGCCCGGGCGTCGCGAGCGGGAGAAAGAAGAGACCCAGTACTTC	CATSTRPGRREREKEETQYF
TRBV29-1	many	TRBJ2-7	13	TRBD1	TGCAGCGTTGGGGGACAGGGGCCCTACGAGCAGTACTTC	CSVGGQGPYEQYF
TRBV15	many	TRBJ2-3	14	.	TGTGCCACCAGCAGAGAAGGCTTGACAGATACGCAGTATTTT	CATSREGLTDTQYF
TRBV28	.	TRBJ2-3	20	TRBD2	TGTGCCAGCAGTTTATGGCGGCTAGCGGGGATCTTTTCTAGCACAGATACGCAGTATTTT	CASSLWRLAGIFSSTDTQYF
TRBV7-9	many	TRBJ2-1	15	.	TGTGCCAGCAGCCTCAGTAATTTTTTCTACAATGAGCAGTTCTTC	CASSLSNFFYNEQFF
TRBV20-1	.	TRBJ2-3	15	.	TGCAGTGCTAGAGATCTTGGCAGGGTGGATAATACGCAGTATTTT	CSARDLGRVDNTQYF